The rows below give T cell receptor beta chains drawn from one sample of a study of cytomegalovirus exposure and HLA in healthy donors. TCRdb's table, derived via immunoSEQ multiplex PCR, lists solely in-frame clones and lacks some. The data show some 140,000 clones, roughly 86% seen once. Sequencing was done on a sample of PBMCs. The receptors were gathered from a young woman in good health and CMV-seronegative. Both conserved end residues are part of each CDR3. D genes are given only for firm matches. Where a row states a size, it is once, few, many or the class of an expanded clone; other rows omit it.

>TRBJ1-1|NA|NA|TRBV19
TGTGCCAGTAATATGAACACTGAAGCTTTCTTT
CASNMNTEAFF
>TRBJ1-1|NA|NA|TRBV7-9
TGTGCCAGCAGTAAATCTGGAGAGAACACTGAAGCTTTCTTT
CASSKSGENTEAFF
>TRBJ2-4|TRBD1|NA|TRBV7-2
TGTGCCAGCAGCATAATGGCCCGGACAGGGTTTTCCGCGAACATTCAGTACTTC
CASSIMARTGFSANIQYF
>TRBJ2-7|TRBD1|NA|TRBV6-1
TGTGCCAGCAGTTTAGACAGGGGGTTCGGCGAGCAGTACTTC
CASSLDRGFGEQYF
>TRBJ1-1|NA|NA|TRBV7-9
TGTGCCAGCAGTTTATCCACAGTGAACACTGAAGCTTTCTTT
CASSLSTVNTEAFF
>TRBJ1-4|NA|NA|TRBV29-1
TGCAGCGTCGCTAGGAGGGGAGGTGAAAAACTGTTTTTT
CSVARRGGEKLFF
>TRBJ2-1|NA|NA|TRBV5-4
TGTGCCAGCAGCTGGGGGGGCGACTTATCCTACAATGAGCAGTTCTTC
CASSWGGDLSYNEQFF
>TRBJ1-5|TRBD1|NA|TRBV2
TGTGCCAGCAGCGGACAGGGGGTGGGTCAGCCCCAGCATTTT
CASSGQGVGQPQHF
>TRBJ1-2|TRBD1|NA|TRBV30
TGTGCCTGGAGTTTTGCAGGGGGCTATGGCTACACCTTC
CAWSFAGGYGYTF
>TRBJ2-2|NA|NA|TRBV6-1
TGTGCCAGCTGGTACACCTCCCGTACCGGGGAGCTGTTTTTT
CASWYTSRTGELFF
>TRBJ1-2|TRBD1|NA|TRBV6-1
TGTGCCAGCAGTGAACTGGGACAGGGGGACTATGGCTACACCTTC
CASSELGQGDYGYTF
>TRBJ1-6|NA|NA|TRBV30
TGTGCCTGGAGTTTTGGGCAGGGGCGTTCACCCCTCCACTTT
CAWSFGQGRSPLHF
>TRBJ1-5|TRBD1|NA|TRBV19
TGTGCCAGTAGTATGACAGGGGGTTTCGGTCAGCCCCAGCATTTT
CASSMTGGFGQPQHF
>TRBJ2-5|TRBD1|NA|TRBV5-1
TGCGCCAGCAGTTCGGGACAGGGACCAACCCAGTACTTC
CASSSGQGPTQYF
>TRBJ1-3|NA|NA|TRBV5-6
TGTGCCAGCAGCCGACGGACAGAACGCTCTGGAAACACCATATATTTT
CASSRRTERSGNTIYF
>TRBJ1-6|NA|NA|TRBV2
TGTGCCAGCAGCCGATCTTGGACAGCTCCGGGCGAGTCACCCCTCCACTTT
CASSRSWTAPGESPLHF
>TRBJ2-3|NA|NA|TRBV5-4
TGTGCCAGCAGTGACCTAGCGACAGATACGCAGTATTTT
CASSDLATDTQYF
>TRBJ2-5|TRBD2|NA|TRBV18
TGTGCCAGCTCCCCCCGCGGTAGCGGGGGGCGAGAGACCCAGTACTTC
CASSPRGSGGRETQYF
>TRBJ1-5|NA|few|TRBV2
TGTGCCAGCGGCGAATCTAGGCCCCAGCATTTT
CASGESRPQHF
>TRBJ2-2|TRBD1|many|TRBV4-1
TGCGCCAGCAGCACAGTAGTGGGACAGCGAGAAAACACCGGGGAGCTGTTTTTT
CASSTVVGQRENTGELFF
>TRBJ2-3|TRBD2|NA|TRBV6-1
TGTGCCAGCAGTGAAGGCGGGGGTAGCACAGATACGCAGTATTTT
CASSEGGGSTDTQYF
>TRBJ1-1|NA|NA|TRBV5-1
TGCGCCAGCAGCCCTCGTCAGGGGATTCCTAACACTGAAGCTTTCTTT
CASSPRQGIPNTEAFF
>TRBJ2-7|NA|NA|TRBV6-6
TGTGCCAGCAGTTCTCAGGTTACCTACGAGCAGTACTTC
CASSSQVTYEQYF
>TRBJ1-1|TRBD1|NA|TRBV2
TGTGCCAGCAGGTACAGGGGTGGCACTGAAGCTTTCTTT
CASRYRGGTEAFF
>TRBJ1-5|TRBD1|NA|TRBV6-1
TGTGCCAGCAGTGAAAGGACAGGGAGTCAGCCCCAGCATTTT
CASSERTGSQPQHF